This T cell receptor (beta chain) stems from a study of blood T cell repertoires in COVID-19 (dated by TCRdb to 2020 to 2022). Regarding the complete study: The collaborator samples originated in the United States, Italy and Spain and spanned the acute and convalescent phases of COVID-19. Sample metadata almost always included a de-identified subject ID, COVID-19 status, age in years and sex. Subjects who had been exposed to COVID-19, were actively infected with it, or had recovered from it provided the deeply sampled blood TCRbeta repertoires that made up the dataset. The repertoires were made available in a free public database intended to serve as a resource for research on the immune response to SARS-CoV-2. The material from the prospective study consisted of cDNA or gDNA derived from T cells, B-cell-depleted T cells, or PBMCs. The samples were drawn from the first 160 participants of the ongoing ImmuneRACE study and from 1,254 subjects provided by 6 global collaborators. Where HLA class I and class II types were available, the types were taken from metadata supplied by the sample provider, not from assay-based typing.

In the prospective study, participants were about 18 to 100 years old, resided in around 25 geographic areas of the United States, and were enrolled through a virtual design. Cohort assignment in the prospective study relied on participant-reported clinical history from a screening survey and a study questionnaire. ImmuneRACE Cohort 3 recovered participants were defined by two consecutive negative NP/OP PCR tests, healthcare professional clearance, or symptom resolution. Each participant in the prospective study had whole blood, serum and a nasopharyngeal or oropharyngeal swab collected by mobile phlebotomists. Participants in the prospective study had the option to provide additional blood draws and questionnaires over a roughly two-month period. Before DNA extraction, prospective study blood samples were shipped either frozen or at room temperature. As concerns this clone: It has no known antigen specificity. Per-base quality was not reported, and no clone a single base away is much larger than it.

TCRbeta CDR3 regions were amplified from genomic DNA by means of the immunoSEQ Assay, a bias-controlled multiplex PCR. The original methods were these. The number of nucleated cells in each sample was estimated by amplification of reference gene primers within the assay. Sequence reads were collapsed and filtered to measure the absolute abundance of every unique TCRbeta CDR3 rearrangement. For each sample, productive Simpson clonality was calculated by taking the square root of Simpson's diversity index across productive rearrangements. Sourced from immuneACCESS, this table was stored by TCRdb with only in-frame sequences that have V and J called. A share of the clones is absent; for the studies checked, an unresolved V gene accounts for under half, and the remainder has no known explanation. V, J and clone size reflect that table, while D and trimming were determined from the DNA. The sample table shows a few hundred thousand clones, and about four fifths are seen once. The top ten clones comprise about 5.4% of the sample.

The germline V gene sets CDR1 to KGHSH and CDR2 to LQKENI. Relative to germline, V is missing 8 bases and J is missing 4 bases, with 7 bases of the junction outside any gene match. From the cysteine up to the phenylalanine, the CDR3 has a length of 13 residues. Only the CDR3 DNA is retained, 39 bases long and in frame from the first base. Broader findings and caveats from the paper: The amount of clinical and demographic metadata varied by source and participant and was provided uncurated.

This receptor was obtained from a woman in her forties or fifties who had recovered from COVID-19. The rearranged segments are TRBV18 and TRBJ1-2; the junction holds 7 bases that match TRBD1. Sequenced input: PBMCs or T cells enriched from blood (not recorded which). Here the CDR3 is given as CASTTGQSYGYTF. The DNA sequence is as follows: TGTGCCAGCACCACGGGACAGTCCTATGGCTACACCTTC.